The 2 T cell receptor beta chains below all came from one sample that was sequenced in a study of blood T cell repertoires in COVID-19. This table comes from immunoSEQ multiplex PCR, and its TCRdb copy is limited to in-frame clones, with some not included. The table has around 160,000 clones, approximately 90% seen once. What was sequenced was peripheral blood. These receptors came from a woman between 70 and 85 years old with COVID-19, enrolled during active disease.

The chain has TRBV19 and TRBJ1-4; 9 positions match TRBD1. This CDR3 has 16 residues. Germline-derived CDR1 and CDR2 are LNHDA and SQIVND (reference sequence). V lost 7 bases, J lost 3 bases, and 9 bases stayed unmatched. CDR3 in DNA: TGTGCCAGTAAGCGGGACAGGGAACCGTCTAATGAAAAACTGTTTTTT. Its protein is CASKRDREPSNEKLFF. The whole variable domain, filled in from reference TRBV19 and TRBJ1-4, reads DGGITQSPKYLFRKEGQNVTLSCEQNLNHDAMYWYRQDPGQGLRLIYYSQIVNDFQKGDIAEGYSVSREKKESFPLTVTSAQKNPTAFYLCASKRDREPSNEKLFFGSGTQLSVL.

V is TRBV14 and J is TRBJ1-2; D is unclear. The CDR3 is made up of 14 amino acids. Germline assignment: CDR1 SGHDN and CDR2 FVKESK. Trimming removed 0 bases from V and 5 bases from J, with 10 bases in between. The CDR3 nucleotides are TGTGCCAGCAGCCAAGATCTCGGACTATATGGCTACACCTTC. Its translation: CASSQDLGLYGYTF. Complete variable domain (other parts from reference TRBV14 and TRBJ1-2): EAGVTQFPSHSVIEKGQTVTLRCDPISGHDNLYWYRRVMGKEIKFLLHFVKESKQDESGMPNNRFLAERTGGTYSTLKVQPAELEDSGVYFCASSQDLGLYGYTFGSGTRLTVV.